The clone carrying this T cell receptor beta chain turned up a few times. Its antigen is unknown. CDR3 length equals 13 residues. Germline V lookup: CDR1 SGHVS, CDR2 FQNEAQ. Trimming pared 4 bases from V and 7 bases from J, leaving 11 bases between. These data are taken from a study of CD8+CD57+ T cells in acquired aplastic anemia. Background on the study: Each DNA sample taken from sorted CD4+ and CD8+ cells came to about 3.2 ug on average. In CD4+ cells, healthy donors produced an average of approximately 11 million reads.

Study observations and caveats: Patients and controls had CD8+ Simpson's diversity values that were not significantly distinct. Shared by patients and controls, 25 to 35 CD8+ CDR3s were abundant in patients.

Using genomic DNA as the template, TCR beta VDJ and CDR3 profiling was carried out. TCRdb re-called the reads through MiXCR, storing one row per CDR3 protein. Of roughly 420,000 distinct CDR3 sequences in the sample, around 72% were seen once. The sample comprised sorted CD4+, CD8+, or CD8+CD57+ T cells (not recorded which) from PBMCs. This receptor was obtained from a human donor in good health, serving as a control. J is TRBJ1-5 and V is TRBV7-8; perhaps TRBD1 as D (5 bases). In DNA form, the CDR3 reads TGTGCCAGCAGCTCAAAGGGGAGACAGCCCCAGCATTTT. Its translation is CASSSKGRQPQHF.